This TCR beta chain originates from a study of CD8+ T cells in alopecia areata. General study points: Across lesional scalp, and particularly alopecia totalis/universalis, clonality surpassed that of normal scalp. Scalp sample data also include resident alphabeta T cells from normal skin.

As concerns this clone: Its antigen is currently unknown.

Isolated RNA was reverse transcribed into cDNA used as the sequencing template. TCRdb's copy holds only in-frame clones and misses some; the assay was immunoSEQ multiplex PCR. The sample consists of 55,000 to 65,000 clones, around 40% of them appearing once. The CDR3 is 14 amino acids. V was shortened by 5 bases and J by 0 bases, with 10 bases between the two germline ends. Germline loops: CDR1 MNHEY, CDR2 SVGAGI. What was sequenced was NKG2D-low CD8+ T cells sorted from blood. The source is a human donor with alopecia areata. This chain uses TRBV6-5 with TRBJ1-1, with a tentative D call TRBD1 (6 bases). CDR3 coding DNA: TGTGCCAGCAGTCACAGGGTGATGAACACTGAAGCTTTCTTT. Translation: CASSHRVMNTEAFF.